A selection of T cell receptor beta chains follows, all from one sample in a study of breast tumors, draining lymph nodes, adjacent tissues. TCRdb processed the multiplex PCR reads anew with MiXCR; each CDR3 protein has one entry. The sample lists about 80,000 distinct CDR3 sequences; roughly a fifth were seen once. The sample consisted of axillary lymph node tissue. The receptors come from a female donor with breast cancer. Some clones in this sample may be carry-over from other donors' samples. CDR3s include the opening cysteine and the closing phenylalanine or tryptophan.

>TRBJ1-3|TRBV27
CASRSHSGNTIYF
>TRBJ2-1|TRBV4-1
CASSLTSGRINEQFF
>TRBJ2-6|TRBV5-8
CASSWVNSGANVLTF
>TRBJ2-1|TRBV11-3
CASSPRTSAYNEQFF
>TRBJ1-3|TRBV5-6
CASSLWLGNTIYF
>TRBJ1-2|TRBV6-5
CASNSRTADYGYTF
>TRBJ1-6|TRBV25-1
CATSSDGRSPLHF
>TRBJ2-7|TRBV7-2
CASSLDRGSNEQYF
>TRBJ2-3|TRBV12-3/TRBV12-4
CASSNGLAGADTQYF
>TRBJ2-4|TRBV20-1
CSARGQNIQYF
>TRBJ2-5|TRBV6-1
CASSDQRYRGGAETQYF
>TRBJ2-2|TRBV7-3
CASSFGPPSTGELFF
>TRBJ2-1|TRBV5-1
CASSSLRREAHYNEQFF
>TRBJ2-4|TRBV30
CACQLAKNIQYF
>TRBJ1-2|TRBV18
CASSPAVSYGYTF
>TRBJ2-7|TRBV27
CASRSGTGSLRHEQYF
>TRBJ2-7|TRBV9
CASSVGSYAGDRQYF
>TRBJ1-6|TRBV20-1
CSARRGANNSPLHF
>TRBJ2-1|TRBV12-3/TRBV12-4
CASSPSGRIEQFF
>TRBJ1-4|TRBV7-9
CASRLAGSPNEKLFF
>TRBJ2-1|TRBV12-3/TRBV12-4
CASRGLAGGSYNEQSF
>TRBJ2-7|TRBV9
CASSVAGGPLDEQYF
>TRBJ2-7|TRBV3-1
CASSREGRYEQYF
>TRBJ2-5|TRBV11-3
CASSLGTGRETQYF
>TRBJ2-1|TRBV11-3
CASSLADEQFF
>TRBJ2-1|TRBV14
CASSQVPAWLAGGNEQFF
>TRBJ1-3|TRBV4-2
CASSQDGLSGNTIYF
>TRBJ2-3|TRBV19
CASSGARVGNTDTQYF
>TRBJ2-7|TRBV20-1
CSARDLNGRAYEQYF
>TRBJ2-7|TRBV20-1
CSAEQVAGGKIAYEQYF
>TRBJ1-3|TRBV4-3
CASSQEVYRNSRDTIYF
>TRBJ2-2|TRBV24-1
CATSDYSGELFF